The source of this TCR beta chain is a study of immune cell composition in non-small cell lung cancer. Using immunoSEQ multiplex PCR, the repertoire was profiled, and TCRdb retains in-frame clones only, with some absent. The table includes thousands of clones, around 72% detected once. V was clipped by 7 bases and J by 4 bases, with 19 bases between them. The CDR3 loop spans 15 amino acids. Germline CDR1 reads MNHEY; CDR2 reads SMNVEV (reference sequence). Normal lung sampling was at least 3 cm from the tumour, as distant as possible. These data also formed part of another study, on CD4 T cells in lung cancer. That publication notes: CD4+ clones recognizing candidate mutation-encoded neoepitopes were isolated from blood.

The V and J genes are TRBV27 and TRBJ1-1, with D possibly being TRBD1 (6 bases). The source of this sequence is a human donor with non-small cell lung cancer. The sequenced material came from non-adjacent lung tissue. CDR3 coding DNA: TGTGCCAGCAAACTACAGGGCCTGAGGGGCACTGAAGCTTTCTTT. Translated, it gives CASKLQGLRGTEAFF.